This T cell receptor (beta chain) is drawn from a study of blood T cell repertoires in COVID-19. Study-wide background: The cDNA or gDNA used as material had been derived from T cells, B-cell-depleted T cells, or PBMCs.

Produced via immunoSEQ multiplex PCR; TCRdb's table is partial and in-frame only. The sample has 160,000 or so clones; 85% to 90% are singletons. Seattle researchers signed up patients amid active infection and tracked them longitudinally. This clone appeared a few times. The TCR comes from a woman aged 70-85 years with COVID-19, enrolled during active disease. Sequenced input: peripheral blood.

The CDR3, as DNA: TGTGCCAGCAGCCAAGCAAGGACACGTAATGAGCAGTTCTTC. Amino acids: CASSQARTRNEQFF. The chain joins TRBV3-1 (or the pseudogene TRBV3-2) to TRBJ2-1, with D possibly matching TRBD1 (5 bases). The germline gives CDR1 LGHDT, CDR2 YNNKEL (reference sequence). This CDR3 spans 14 amino acids. The germline V and J ends were trimmed by 1 base and 7 bases, with 11 bases remaining between them.